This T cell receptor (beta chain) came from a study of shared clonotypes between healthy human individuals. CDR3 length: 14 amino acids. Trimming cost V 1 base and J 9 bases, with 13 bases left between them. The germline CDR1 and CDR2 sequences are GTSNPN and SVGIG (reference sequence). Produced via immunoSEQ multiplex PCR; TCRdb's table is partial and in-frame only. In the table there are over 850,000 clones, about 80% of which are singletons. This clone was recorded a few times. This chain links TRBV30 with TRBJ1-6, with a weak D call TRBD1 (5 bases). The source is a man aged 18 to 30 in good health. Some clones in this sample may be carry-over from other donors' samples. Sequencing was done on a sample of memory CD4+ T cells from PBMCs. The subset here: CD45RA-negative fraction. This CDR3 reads CAWSEDFGGSPLHF. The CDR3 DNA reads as TGTGCCTGGAGTGAGGACTTTGGGGGTTCACCCCTCCACTTT.